This T cell receptor beta chain was sequenced for a study of T cell responses to AZD1222 COVID-19 vaccine. Study-wide results and caveats: Of spike-specific TCRs, nearly half reportedly target regions left unmutated in variants. Clonal diversity may have been underestimated in mostly white British donors. CD4 TCRs associated with vaccination spanned spike, dominating at 160-218 and 743-854.

The germline V and J ends were trimmed by 1 base and 3 bases, with 13 bases remaining between them. Germline V gives CDR1 SGHKS, CDR2 YYEKEE (reference sequence). This CDR3 contains 15 residues. The protocol was immunoSEQ multiplex PCR, while the TCRdb copy is restricted to in-frame clones and leaves out a portion. The sample contains tens of thousands of clones, less than 90% of which appear only once. Turning to this clone: What it recognizes is unknown.

Sequences were derived from peripheral blood, sampled 28 days after the second AZD1222 dose. The V gene is TRBV5-5, the J gene TRBJ1-1, with a possible D match to TRBD1 (6 bases). This receptor was taken from an adult who received the AZD1222 COVID-19 vaccine. CDR3 residues: CASSLMGGGDTEAFF. In DNA, the CDR3 is TGTGCCAGCAGCTTGATGGGGGGCGGTGACACTGAAGCTTTCTTT.